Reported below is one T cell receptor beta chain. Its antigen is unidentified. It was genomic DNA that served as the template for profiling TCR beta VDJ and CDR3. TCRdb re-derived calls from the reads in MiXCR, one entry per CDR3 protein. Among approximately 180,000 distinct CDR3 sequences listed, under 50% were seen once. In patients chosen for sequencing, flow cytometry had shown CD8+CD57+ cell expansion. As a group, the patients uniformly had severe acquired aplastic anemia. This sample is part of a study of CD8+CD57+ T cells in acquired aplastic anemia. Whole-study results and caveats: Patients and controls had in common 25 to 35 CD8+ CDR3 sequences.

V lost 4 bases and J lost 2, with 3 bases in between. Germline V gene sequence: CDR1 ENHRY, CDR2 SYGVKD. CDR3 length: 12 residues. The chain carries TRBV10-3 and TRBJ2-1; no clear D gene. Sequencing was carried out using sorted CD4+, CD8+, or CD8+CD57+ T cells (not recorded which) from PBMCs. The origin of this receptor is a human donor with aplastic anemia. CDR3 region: CAISAAYNEQFF. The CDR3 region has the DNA TGTGCCATCAGTGCGGCCTACAATGAGCAGTTCTTC.